These T cell receptor beta chains were read from a single sample in a study of chemoradiotherapy in HPV16-positive cancers. The repertoire was sequenced with immunoSEQ multiplex PCR; TCRdb's copy has only in-frame clones and lacks some. The table has some 21,000 clones, approximately 83% seen once. The material sequenced was blood, taken from a patient who underwent chemoradiotherapy. The origin of the receptors is a human donor with HPV-associated anogenital cancer. Each CDR3 is given with its conserved first and last residue. The D gene is left open where the match is weak. Clone size, where shown, is once, few, many, or a class for clones that have expanded.

size	V	D	J	DNA	CDR3
.	TRBV5-1	.	TRBJ1-2	TGCGCCAGCAGCTTGGGACCAGGGGGCTACACCTTC	CASSLGPGGYTF
once	TRBV19	TRBD2	TRBJ2-1	TGTGCCAGTAGTATGTACCTAGCGGGAGGAATGCGCTACAATGAGCAGTTCTTC	CASSMYLAGGMRYNEQFF
.	TRBV5-6	.	TRBJ1-5	TGTGCCAGCAGCCTCCTGGTCGGGACGGAACAGCCCCAGCATTTT	CASSLLVGTEQPQHF
once	TRBV5-1	TRBD1	TRBJ2-1	TGCGCCAGCAGCTCCGGACAGGGGGTAGACAATGAGCAGTTCTTC	CASSSGQGVDNEQFF
.	TRBV2	TRBD1	TRBJ2-2	TGTGCCAGCAAACGCACGGGGACAGACACCGGGGAGCTGTTTTTT	CASKRTGTDTGELFF
.	TRBV5-1	TRBD2	TRBJ2-1	TGCGCCAGCAGCTTAGCGGGGGACTACATAGATGAGCAGTTCTTC	CASSLAGDYIDEQFF
.	TRBV30	.	TRBJ2-2	TGTGCCTGGAGTAGAAGGGATGTCACCGGGGAGCTGTTTTTT	CAWSRRDVTGELFF
.	TRBV25-1	.	TRBJ1-1	TGTGCCAGCAGTGAACCCGGGGCACACACTGAAGCTTTCTTT	CASSEPGAHTEAFF
.	TRBV27	TRBD2	TRBJ2-5	TGTGCCAGCAGTCCGTTTCTGGGTTACCGGGGGGGCCTACAAGAGACCCAGTACTTC	CASSPFLGYRGGLQETQYF
.	TRBV4-3	TRBD1	TRBJ2-7	TGCGCCAGCAGCGCAGGGGGAGCCGGCTTAGCCCCCTACGAGCAGTACTTC	CASSAGGAGLAPYEQYF
.	TRBV4-1	.	TRBJ1-2	TGCGCCAGCAGCCAGCAGACACTTAACTATGGCTACACCTTC	CASSQQTLNYGYTF
.	TRBV11-2	.	TRBJ2-7	TGTGCCAGCAGCATTACAGGCCCTCTCCCCTACGAGCAGTACTTC	CASSITGPLPYEQYF
.	TRBV6-6	TRBD1	TRBJ2-7	TGTGCCAGCAGTACATTGGGGACAGGCGGTTCCTACGAGCAGTACTTC	CASSTLGTGGSYEQYF
.	TRBV6-5	.	TRBJ2-7	TGTGCCAGCAAAAGGGACCCAGCCTACGAGCAGTACTTC	CASKRDPAYEQYF
.	TRBV30	.	TRBJ1-2	TGTGCCTGGACCCCCGGGGCACCTAACCTCTATGGCTACACCTTC	CAWTPGAPNLYGYTF
.	TRBV6-6	.	TRBJ1-5	TGTGCCACCCGAATCGTCGGTCAGCCCCAGCATTTT	CATRIVGQPQHF
.	TRBV4-3	TRBD1	TRBJ2-7	TGCGCCAGCAGCCTGCGGACAGGGGGATTATACGAGCAGTACTTC	CASSLRTGGLYEQYF
.	TRBV11-2	TRBD1	TRBJ2-2	TGTGCCAGCAGCTCCGGGACAGGGCACACCGGGGAGCTGTTTTTT	CASSSGTGHTGELFF
.	TRBV9	.	TRBJ1-6	TGTGCCAGCAGCCCTACCCCGGGGACTGTTAATTCACCCCTCCACTTT	CASSPTPGTVNSPLHF
.	TRBV4-3	.	TRBJ2-7	TGCGCCAGCAGCCAAGACCCCCAGGGTACCTACGAGCAGTACTTC	CASSQDPQGTYEQYF
.	TRBV9	.	TRBJ2-3	TGTGCCAGCAGCGTGGACGGAACAGATACGCAGTATTTT	CASSVDGTDTQYF
.	TRBV11-1	.	TRBJ2-7	TGTGCCAGCAGCTTATCGCACTCGAGCTACGAGCAGTACTTC	CASSLSHSSYEQYF
.	TRBV7-6	.	TRBJ2-5	TGTGCCAGCAGCTTAGGAGGGGCGCCTGGGGAAGAGACCCAGTACTTC	CASSLGGAPGEETQYF
.	TRBV9	TRBD2	TRBJ2-3	TGTGCCAGCAGCGTAGTGGCAAGCGGGGGGGCCCCAGATACGCAGTATTTT	CASSVVASGGAPDTQYF
.	TRBV30	TRBD1	TRBJ1-6	TGTGCCTGGAGTTCGAAAGGACAGGCCCATAATTCACCCCTCCACTTT	CAWSSKGQAHNSPLHF
.	TRBV7-9	.	TRBJ2-7	TGTGCCAGCAGCTTAGGACGGGCAACCCCAATATACGAGCAGTACTTC	CASSLGRATPIYEQYF
.	TRBV19	TRBD2	TRBJ2-1	TGTGCCAGTAGTAGGACTAGCGGGAGAGGTTCGTCCCCCTCCTACAATGAGCAGTTCTTC	CASSRTSGRGSSPSYNEQFF
.	TRBV2	TRBD1	TRBJ1-3	TGTGCCAGCAGTCCGGACAGGGGAGGCGGAAACACCATATATTTT	CASSPDRGGGNTIYF
.	TRBV7-2	TRBD1	TRBJ2-3	TGTGCCAGCAGCTTAGGGACAGGAAGCACAGATACGCAGTATTTT	CASSLGTGSTDTQYF
.	TRBV5-1	.	TRBJ1-4	TGCGCCAGCAGACCCTTGGGGGCAACTAATGAAAAACTGTTTTTT	CASRPLGATNEKLFF
few	TRBV29-1	TRBD1	TRBJ1-4	TGCAGCGCCGGACAGGGCGATGAAAAACTGTTTTTT	CSAGQGDEKLFF
.	TRBV5-1	.	TRBJ2-3	TGCGCCAGCAGCCCGGTAGGGGTCTCGGGCCATCGAGGCGCAGATACGCAGTATTTT	CASSPVGVSGHRGADTQYF
.	TRBV5-1	TRBD1	TRBJ1-6	TGCGCCAGCAGCTTGGCCTCTTCCGGGACAGGGGGCAATTCACCCCTCCACTTT	CASSLASSGTGGNSPLHF
.	TRBV4-1	.	TRBJ1-4	TGCGCCAGCAGCCAATGGGTCGTTGGTAATGAAAAACTGTTTTTT	CASSQWVVGNEKLFF
.	TRBV6-6	TRBD1	TRBJ2-1	TGTGCCAGCCGAAATCCGGGACAGGCCTATGAGCAGTTCTTC	CASRNPGQAYEQFF
.	TRBV5-1	.	TRBJ2-7	TGCGCCAGCAGCCCTCTTGGACAGAGGATCTACGAGCAGTACTTC	CASSPLGQRIYEQYF
.	TRBV6-4	.	TRBJ1-2	TGTGCCAGCAGTGACCCGAGGGCAGAACCCAGAGCTAACTATGGCTACACCTTC	CASSDPRAEPRANYGYTF
.	TRBV19	.	TRBJ2-1	TGTGCCAGTAGCACAACAGCCATGTCCTACAATGAGCAGTTCTTC	CASSTTAMSYNEQFF
.	TRBV7-9	TRBD1	TRBJ1-5	TGTGCCAGCAGCCCTTCCTCAGGGGGAATGATTAGCAATCAGCCCCAGCATTTT	CASSPSSGGMISNQPQHF
.	TRBV11-2	TRBD2	TRBJ2-1	TGTGCCAGCAGCTTAGCGGGGGGACTAGCGGGATTGAAGCAGTTCTTC	CASSLAGGLAGLKQFF
.	TRBV6-5	.	TRBJ2-2	TGTGCCAGCAGCCCGGGAAGGGCCCCAGGCGGGGAGCTGTTTTTT	CASSPGRAPGGELFF
.	TRBV10-2	TRBD1	TRBJ2-5	TGCGCCAGCGCCGGATCGACAGGGCGGGAGACCCAGTACTTC	CASAGSTGRETQYF
.	TRBV5-6	TRBD1	TRBJ1-6	TGTGCCAGCAGCTTTATAACAGGGGGGAATTCACCCCTCCACTTT	CASSFITGGNSPLHF
.	TRBV7-9	.	TRBJ1-2	TGTGCCAGCAGCTTAGAAGTTGGGGTTGTTGAATATGGCTACACCTTC	CASSLEVGVVEYGYTF
.	TRBV6-5	.	TRBJ1-2	TGTGCCAGCAGTCGCGGGTCATCCCTCTATGGCTACACCTTC	CASSRGSSLYGYTF
.	TRBV27	.	TRBJ1-6	TGTGCCAGCGGCAGGATAGCGGAATATTCACCCCTCCACTTT	CASGRIAEYSPLHF
.	TRBV5-4	.	TRBJ1-3	TGTGCCAGCAGCTTCCCGGCCCGACAGAGCTCTGGAAACACCATATATTTT	CASSFPARQSSGNTIYF
.	TRBV30	.	TRBJ2-5	TGTGCCTGGAGTGCCCCCACAGGAGGGATGGAGACCCAGTACTTC	CAWSAPTGGMETQYF
.	TRBV18	.	TRBJ2-5	TGTGCCAGCTCACCGTGGCAGAAAGAGACCCAGTACTTC	CASSPWQKETQYF
.	TRBV19	.	TRBJ2-5	TGTGCCAGTAAGAGGCGTGAGGAGGAGACCCAGTACTTC	CASKRREEETQYF
.	TRBV9	.	TRBJ1-4	TGTGCCAGCAGCCCGGGACCTCATGAAAAACTGTTTTTT	CASSPGPHEKLFF
.	TRBV5-1	TRBD2	TRBJ2-1	TGCGCCAGCAGCCGTATAGCGGGGGAGACCTACAATGAGCAGTTCTTC	CASSRIAGETYNEQFF
.	TRBV30	.	TRBJ1-1	TGTGCCTGGAGTGCCCGGGACACAGCTTTCTTT	CAWSARDTAFF
.	TRBV30	TRBD1	TRBJ2-7	TGTGCCTGGACAGGGGGCAAACACGAGCAGTACTTC	CAWTGGKHEQYF
.	TRBV19	TRBD1	TRBJ2-5	TGTGCCAGTAGTATAGGTGGCAGGGGGACGGGAGAGACCCAGTACTTC	CASSIGGRGTGETQYF
.	TRBV7-9	TRBD2	TRBJ2-7	TGTGCCAGCAGCCCCCGGACTAGCGGGAGTGGAGAGCAGTACTTC	CASSPRTSGSGEQYF
.	TRBV7-2	TRBD1	TRBJ1-4	TGTGCCAGCAGCTTCGACAGGGGGCGGGATGAAAAACTGTTTTTT	CASSFDRGRDEKLFF